The 2 T cell receptor beta chains reported below all come from one sample, sequenced in a study of blood T cells in healthy people across ages. The second PCR ran 7 to 11 cycles with a sample-barcoded 5' primer and J-beta primers. In TCRdb, the 5' RACE reads were re-called with MiXCR into one record per CDR3 protein. Altogether approximately 400,000 distinct CDR3 sequences are present, roughly half being singletons, with the ten largest covering under 65%. The sequencing sample was made of blood. The receptor set was obtained from a man aged 55 to 70 in good health.

A few counts support this clonotype. CDR3 region: CASSLGHPNQPQHF. The DNA of the CDR3 is TGTGCCAGCAGCTTGGGACACCCCAATCAGCCCCAGCATTTT. The V call is TRBV5-6, the J call TRBJ1-5; no clear D. CDR1 is SGHDT, CDR2 YYEEEE, per germline. Trimming removed 0 bases at V and 3 bases at J, with 7 bases between. This CDR3 is 14 amino acids long. The entire variable domain, with the rest obtained from reference TRBV5-6 and TRBJ1-5, is as follows: DAGVTQSPTHLIKTRGQQVTLRCSPKSGHDTVSWYQQALGQGPQFIFQYYEEEERQRGNFPDRFSGHQFPNYSSELNVNALLLGDSALYLCASSLGHPNQPQHFGDGTRLSIL.

The chain employs TRBV7-9 and TRBJ2-5; D is uncertain. Judging by the DNA end, TRBJ2-7 fits better; the J call may be wrong. Germline V gene data show CDR1 as SEHNR and CDR2 as FQNEAQ (reference sequence). This CDR3 is 15 amino acids long. CDR3 amino acids: CASSLSSGGPYEQYF. In nucleotides, the CDR3 is TGTGCCAGCAGCTTATCGTCGGGTGGGCCGTACGAGCAGTACTTC.